The 27 T cell receptor beta chains below were found in one sample sequenced in a study of blood T cell repertoires in COVID-19. Generated by immunoSEQ multiplex PCR, the TCRdb table keeps only in-frame clones and is missing some. The sample records tens of thousands of clones, about 89% being singletons. Sequenced material: PBMCs or T cells enriched from blood (not recorded which). These receptors came from a woman aged 45-59 years with acute COVID-19.

The chain couples TRBV11-2 to TRBJ2-5; 7 bases line up with TRBD2. Germline V gene lookup returns CDR1 SGHAT and CDR2 FQNNGV. V trimming: 2 bases; J trimming: 5 bases; junction bases outside the gene matches: 2. The CDR3 has 13 amino acids. In nucleotides, the CDR3 is TGTGCCAGCAGCTTATGGGGGGGTGAGACCCAGTACTTC. This encodes CASSLWGGETQYF.

This chain uses TRBV9 with TRBJ2-3; D is undetermined. Germline V CDR1 and CDR2: SGDLS, YYNGEE. The CDR3 is 13 amino acids. The germline V and J ends were trimmed by 3 bases and 0 bases, with 5 bases remaining between them. The CDR3, as DNA: TGTGCCAGCAGCGGAACTAGCACAGATACGCAGTATTTT. Protein sequence: CASSGTSTDTQYF. Based on the CDR3 plus reference TRBV9 and TRBJ2-3, the full variable domain is DSGVTQTPKHLITATGQRVTLRCSPRSGDLSVYWYQQSLDQGLQFLIQYYNGEERAKGNILERFSAQQFPDLHSELNLSSLELGDSALYFCASSGTSTDTQYFGPGTRLTVL.

The rearrangement uses TRBV5-1 and TRBJ1-2; 7 bases are shared with TRBD1. Germline CDR1 SGHRS, CDR2 YFSETQ. The junction had 8 bases not matched to a gene; V was cut back by 4 bases and J by 2 bases. This CDR3 has 15 residues. CDR3 nucleotide sequence: TGCGCCAGCAGCGGCCTGACAGGGCCCAACTATGGCTACACCTTC. This codes for CASSGLTGPNYGYTF. Looking up the rest from reference TRBV5-1 and TRBJ1-2 gives the full variable domain: KAGVTQTPRYLIKTRGQQVTLSCSPISGHRSVSWYQQTPGQGLQFLFEYFSETQRNKGNFPGRFSGRQFSNSRSEMNVSTLELGDSALYLCASSGLTGPNYGYTFGSGTRLTVV.

This chain links TRBV19 with TRBJ2-7, with D uncertain. Trimming stripped 2 bases from V and 6 bases from J, with 20 bases between. Germline V gives CDR1 LNHDA, CDR2 SQIVND (reference sequence). The CDR3 runs 16 residues. CDR3 in DNA: TGTGCCAGTAGTATAAGGCCAGGATCAGGCAAAAGCGAGCAGTACTTC. Its protein product is CASSIRPGSGKSEQYF.

The CDR3 reads CASSPPDSISGNTIYF. Written as DNA, the CDR3 is TGTGCCAGCAGTCCCCCCGACAGTATTTCTGGAAACACCATATATTTT. The chain is built from TRBV28 and TRBJ1-3; a weak D match, TRBD1 (5 bases). This CDR3 region has 16 residues. V was clipped by 5 bases and J by 1 base, with 15 bases between them. Germline CDR1 reads MDHEN; CDR2 reads SYDVKM.

The CDR3 spells CASSLDRASLYEQYF. The CDR3 DNA follows: TGTGCCAGCAGCCTCGACAGGGCCTCCCTCTACGAGCAGTACTTC. V gene TRBV5-4 combines with J gene TRBJ2-7; 7 bases match TRBD1. CDR1 and CDR2 from the germline V gene are SGHNT and YYREEE (reference sequence). The CDR3 is 15 residues long. With V trimmed by 4 bases and J by 3 bases, 10 bases remained unmatched.

The chain combines TRBV27 with TRBJ1-2; tentative D call: TRBD1 (5 bases). The CDR3 has 14 residues. Germline CDR1 and CDR2: MNHEY and SMNVEV (reference sequence). V lost 0 bases and J 2 bases, leaving 7 bases between the germline ends. This chain's CDR3 is CASSLSGGNYGYTF. The CDR3 DNA sequence: TGTGCCAGCAGTTTATCCGGGGGAAACTATGGCTACACCTTC.

The table lists this clone with a few counts. The CDR3 bases are TGTGCCAGCAGCTTCTTGCCTACTAACTATGGCTACACCTTC. This gives the protein CASSFLPTNYGYTF. The J gene is TRBJ1-2, the V gene TRBV7-2; D is ambiguous. This CDR3 has 14 residues. CDR1 and CDR2 from the germline V gene are SGHTA and FQGNSA. Trimming removed 3 bases from V and 0 bases from J, with 8 bases in between.

The V call is TRBV7-6, the J call TRBJ2-1, with D maybe TRBD1 (6 bases). V was pared by 1 base and J by 0 bases, with 13 bases between. Germline-derived CDR1 and CDR2 are SGHVS and FNYEAQ. This CDR3 region has 17 residues. The CDR3 bases are TGTGCCAGCAGCTTAGTGTTTGGGACAAACTCCTACAATGAGCAGTTCTTC. It codes for CASSLVFGTNSYNEQFF.

The V call is TRBV29-1, the J call TRBJ1-1; 8 nucleotides agree with TRBD1. Trimming removed 7 bases from V and 0 bases from J; junction bases left unmatched: 4. The germline gives CDR1 SQVTM, CDR2 ANQGSEA. The CDR3 spans 13 residues. The CDR3 sequence: CSAPQGVNTEAFF. For the CDR3, the DNA is TGCAGCGCCCCACAGGGGGTGAACACTGAAGCTTTCTTT. Together with reference TRBV29-1 and TRBJ1-1, the CDR3 gives the full variable domain: SAVISQKPSRDICQRGTSLTIQCQVDSQVTMMFWYRQQPGQSLTLIATANQGSEATYESGFVIDKFPISRPNLTFSTLTVSNMSPEDSSIYLCSAPQGVNTEAFFGQGTRLTVV.

The chain links TRBV6-6 to TRBJ1-2; no definite D call. CDR1 MNHNY and CDR2 SVGAGI come from the germline V gene (reference sequence). The V and J ends lost 0 bases and 8 bases respectively, with 10 bases between them. This CDR3 is 13 amino acids long. CDR3 residues: CASSYSSGDGYTF. The CDR3 nucleotides read TGTGCCAGCAGTTACTCGAGCGGCGACGGCTACACCTTC.

The chain has TRBV7-2 and TRBJ2-7, with 7 bases aligning to TRBD2. V lost 4 bases to trimming and J lost 0 bases; unmatched junction nucleotides: 9. The CDR3 runs 16 residues. Germline V gives CDR1 SGHTA, CDR2 FQGNSA. The CDR3 DNA reads TGTGCCAGCAGCTCCTGGCCTCGCGGGAGCTCCTACGAGCAGTACTTC. Translating gives CASSSWPRGSSYEQYF.

This rearrangement joins TRBV15 to TRBJ1-4, with 7 bases identical to TRBD1. The germline gives CDR1 LNHNV, CDR2 YYDKDF (reference sequence). The J segment lost 5 bases and the V segment lost 3 bases, leaving 3 bases of the junction unmatched. This CDR3 contains 14 residues. The CDR3, as DNA: TGTGCCACCAGCAGGTTACAGGGGAATGAAAAACTGTTTTTT. The encoded protein is CATSRLQGNEKLFF.

This sequence joins TRBV4-3 and TRBJ1-3, with D unresolved. This CDR3 has 13 residues. CDR1 is LGHNA and CDR2 is YSLEER in the germline V gene. V shed 3 bases and J shed 2 bases, with 5 bases lying between them. CDR3 protein: CASSQATGNTIYF. The CDR3 DNA reads as TGCGCCAGCAGCCAGGCCACTGGAAACACCATATATTTT.

The chain carries TRBV4-3 and TRBJ1-5; 8 bases are a match to TRBD1. The germline V gene encodes CDR1 LGHNA and CDR2 YSLEER. V gave up 0 bases and J gave up 5 bases; unmatched junction bases: 21. CDR3 size: 21 residues. CDR3 loop: CASSQEVTDREGFGVDQPQHF. CDR3 nucleotide sequence: TGCGCCAGCAGCCAAGAGGTAACGGACAGGGAGGGGTTTGGTGTTGATCAGCCCCAGCATTTT.

This chain links TRBV6-5 with TRBJ2-5, with D perhaps TRBD1 (5 bases). V was cut by 7 bases and J by 4 bases, with 13 bases left in between. CDR3 length equals 13 residues. Germline V lookup: CDR1 MNHEY, CDR2 SVGAGI. CDR3 coding DNA: TGTGCCAGCATGACCTTGGGGCGAGAGACCCAGTACTTC. Protein: CASMTLGRETQYF.

J is TRBJ1-3 and V is TRBV5-8, with 7 bases lining up with TRBD1. V was pared by 5 bases and J by 3 bases, with 8 bases of the junction left unmatched. The CDR3 has 15 residues. Germline V CDR1 and CDR2: SGHTS, YDEGEE. The CDR3 loop is CASRRQGVFGNTIYF. The CDR3 coding sequence is TGTGCCAGCAGGCGACAGGGCGTTTTTGGAAACACCATATATTTT.

This clone was observed once. V is TRBV5-4 and J is TRBJ2-5; no clear D gene. The V gene lost 6 bases and the J gene lost 2 bases, with 11 bases spanning the gap. Germline V gene lookup returns CDR1 SGHNT and CDR2 YYREEE (reference sequence). This CDR3 comprises 13 residues. The DNA of the CDR3 is TGTGCCAGCAACAACGTGGCTCAAGAGACCCAGTACTTC. Protein product: CASNNVAQETQYF.

This rearrangement joins TRBV10-3 to TRBJ2-6, with D perhaps matching TRBD1 (7 bases). The CDR3 has 15 amino acids. From germline, CDR1 is ENHRY and CDR2 SYGVKD. Trimming took off 8 bases at V and 0 bases at J, with 11 bases between the two ends. The CDR3 DNA reads TGTGCCATCGGAGGGGGCCTCTCTGGGGCCAACGTCCTGACTTTC. Translating gives CAIGGGLSGANVLTF.

The J gene is TRBJ2-1, the V gene TRBV6-1, with 11 positions matching TRBD2. The CDR3 loop spans 15 amino acids. The V segment lost 2 bases and the J segment 7 bases; nucleotides outside the gene matches: 4. The germline gives CDR1 MNHNS, CDR2 SASEGT. CDR3 sequence: CASSEQLAGVNEQFF. The CDR3 nucleotides read TGTGCCAGCAGTGAACAACTAGCGGGAGTAAATGAGCAGTTCTTC.

The genes are TRBV6-4 and TRBJ1-2; TRBD1 aligns across 9 bases. The CDR3 runs to 15 residues. Germline CDR1 and CDR2: MRHNA and SNTAGT. V dropped 4 bases and J dropped 0; count of bases not matched to a gene: 3. CDR3 DNA: TGTGCCAGCAGTGCCGGGACAGGGTCTAACTATGGCTACACCTTC. It is translated as CASSAGTGSNYGYTF.

The gene calls are TRBV7-2 and TRBJ2-7, with TRBD1 matching 9 bases. Germline CDR1 reads SGHTA; CDR2 reads FQGNSA. This CDR3 has 15 residues. The V segment lost 4 bases and the J segment 3 bases; nucleotides outside the gene matches: 7. CDR3 DNA: TGTGCCAGCAGCTACTACAGGGGGCCGGGCTACGAGCAGTACTTC. Translated: CASSYYRGPGYEQYF.

This sequence joins TRBV4-1 and TRBJ1-2; 7 positions match TRBD1. The CDR3 is made up of 14 amino acids. V lost 3 bases to trimming and J lost 4 bases; unmatched junction nucleotides: 5. The germline gives CDR1 MGHRA, CDR2 YSYEKL. CDR3 bases: TGCGCCAGCAGCCAGGCGGGACAGCTCTATGGCTACACCTTC. Translated: CASSQAGQLYGYTF.

This CDR3 is CASSLEGQGAGWGYTF. DNA for the CDR3: TGCGCCAGCAGCTTGGAAGGGCAGGGGGCCGGATGGGGCTACACCTTC. The chain joins TRBV5-1 to TRBJ1-2; 8 nucleotides match TRBD1. CDR3 length: 16 residues. V shed 0 bases, J shed 8 bases, and the junction held 12 bases outside the gene matches. Germline CDR1 is SGHRS and CDR2 is YFSETQ.

This clone was recorded once. V gene TRBV18 combines with J gene TRBJ2-7; D is unresolved. Deletions cut 3 bases from V and 4 bases from J, with 7 bases between. The V gene's germline CDR1 is KGHSH and CDR2 LQKENI. The CDR3 is made up of 12 amino acids. CDR3 sequence: CASSPQDYEQYF. CDR3 nucleotides: TGTGCCAGCTCACCGCAGGATTACGAGCAGTACTTC. The full variable domain, its missing parts supplied by reference TRBV18 and TRBJ2-7, is NAGVMQNPRHLVRRRGQEARLRCSPMKGHSHVYWYRQLPEEGLKFMVYLQKENIIDESGMPKERFSAEFPKEGPSILRIQQVVRGDSAAYFCASSPQDYEQYFGPGTRLTVT.

The CDR3: CASSFETSGLYEQYF. In nucleotides, the CDR3 is TGTGCCAGCAGTTTCGAGACTAGCGGACTCTACGAGCAGTACTTC. The chain carries TRBV7-2 and TRBJ2-7; 9 nucleotides line up with TRBD2. In germline, CDR1 is SGHTA, CDR2 FQGNSA. The CDR3 is 15 residues long. Trimming at V came to 6 bases and at J to 3 bases, leaving 9 bases not matched to a gene.

This clone was observed a handful of times. The chain links TRBV18 to TRBJ2-5; 8 bases agree with TRBD1. The ends lost 6 bases at V and 4 bases at J; junction bases unmatched: 4. Germline V gene data show CDR1 as KGHSH and CDR2 as LQKENI. The CDR3 runs 13 residues. The CDR3 sequence: CASSRGQVETQYF. As DNA, the CDR3 is TGTGCCAGCTCCCGGGGACAGGTAGAGACCCAGTACTTC.